Below, 19 T cell receptor beta chains from the same sample are listed, as sequenced in a study of Ad26.COV2.S vaccination and SARS-CoV-2 variants (dated by TCRdb to the early 2020s). The time point tag for this specimen amounts to: individuals recovered from natural SARS-CoV-2 infection. Libraries were prepared through the immunoSEQ multiplex PCR assay. Sourced from immuneACCESS, this table was stored by TCRdb with only in-frame sequences that have V and J called. A share of the clones is absent; for the studies checked, an unresolved V gene accounts for under half, and the remainder has no known explanation. This sample has 300,000 to 450,000 clones in its table, and about 90% of those were observed once. The ten most abundant clones make up roughly 3.9% of the sample. This material consisted of peripheral blood, taken after recovery from COVID-19. These receptors all stem from a human donor who had recovered from COVID-19.

The chain carries TRBV7-8 and TRBJ2-5; D is ambiguous. The CDR3 has 15 residues. Trimming removed 3 bases from V and 2 bases from J, with 13 bases in between. The germline V gene encodes CDR1 SGHVS and CDR2 FQNEAQ. As DNA, the CDR3 is TGTGCCAGCAGCTTTGTGGGATCGAGACAAGAGACCCAGTACTTC. It specifies CASSFVGSRQETQYF. Full variable domain (remainder filled in from reference TRBV7-8 and TRBJ2-5): GAGVSQSPRYKVAKRGQDVALRCDPISGHVSLFWYQQALGQGPEFLTYFQNEAQLDKSGLPSDRFFAERPEGSVSTLKIQRTQQEDSAVYLCASSFVGSRQETQYFGPGTRLLVL.

This clone has only a few counts. The chain joins TRBV5-1 to TRBJ2-1; D is possibly TRBD1 (7 bases). Per the germline V gene, CDR1 is SGHRS and CDR2 is YFSETQ. Trimming took off 2 bases at V and 12 bases at J, with 15 bases between the two ends. The CDR3 is 13 residues long. In DNA form, the CDR3 reads TGCGCCAGCAGCTTCAGACTAGGGGGCAGGCAGTTCTTC. Its protein is CASSFRLGGRQFF.

The chain couples TRBV7-2 to TRBJ1-4; tentative D call: TRBD1 (6 bases). The V gene lost 5 bases and the J gene lost 0 bases, with 13 bases spanning the gap. The CDR3 covers 16 residues. From germline, CDR1 is SGHTA and CDR2 FQGNSA. CDR3 in amino acids: CASSRGTPATNEKLFF. The CDR3, as DNA: TGTGCCAGCAGCCGCGGGACACCCGCAACTAATGAAAAACTGTTTTTT.

This clone was found once. The genes are TRBV4-3 and TRBJ1-3; D call uncertain. Germline V gene lookup returns CDR1 LGHNA and CDR2 YSLEER. V lost 0 bases and J 0 bases, leaving 6 bases between the germline ends. CDR3 length: 15 amino acids. CDR3 loop: CASSQDLGSGNTIYF. The CDR3 nucleotides read TGCGCCAGCAGCCAAGATCTCGGCTCTGGAAACACCATATATTTT.

The V gene is TRBV6-6, the J gene TRBJ1-2; D remains ambiguous. Trimming stripped 7 bases from V and 8 bases from J, with 11 bases between. The length of the CDR3 is 11 residues. CDR1 is MNHNY and CDR2 is SVGAGI in the germline V gene (reference sequence). CDR3 protein: CASTRLGGYTF. CDR3 DNA: TGTGCCAGCACCCGACTTGGGGGCTACACCTTC.

This CDR3 reads CASGRGLTAYEQYF. The CDR3 coding sequence is TGTGCCAGCGGCCGGGGACTAACGGCCTACGAGCAGTACTTC. V usage is TRBV6-6 and J usage is TRBJ2-7; TRBD2 agrees at 7 bases. V shed 8 bases, J shed 2 bases, and the junction held 9 bases outside the gene matches. CDR1 is MNHNY, CDR2 SVGAGI, per germline (reference sequence). This CDR3 has 14 residues.

V is TRBV7-8 and J is TRBJ1-1, with 7 bases matching TRBD1. The germline V gene encodes CDR1 SGHVS and CDR2 FQNEAQ. After removal of 4 bases from V and 4 bases from J, the junction contained 9 bases not matched to a gene. The CDR3 runs 15 residues. This chain's CDR3 is CASSSRTGMGTEAFF. The CDR3 bases are TGTGCCAGCAGCTCCCGGACAGGAATGGGCACTGAAGCTTTCTTT.

This clone was counted once. The rearrangement joins TRBV7-8 to TRBJ2-1; possible D gene TRBD1, 5 bases. The V gene's germline CDR1 is SGHVS and CDR2 FQNEAQ. Trimming removed 3 bases from V and 1 base from J, with 10 bases in between. CDR3 length equals 15 residues. The CDR3: CASSLTRASYNEQFF. The CDR3 DNA reads TGTGCCAGCAGCTTGACCAGGGCATCCTACAATGAGCAGTTCTTC.

This chain links TRBV25-1 with TRBJ1-4; no clear D. Germline CDR1 is MGHDK and CDR2 is SYGVNS. CDR3 size: 15 residues. Trimming cost V 4 bases and J 0 bases, with 9 bases left between them. The CDR3, as DNA: TGTGCCAGCAGTGTTGGCGGGACAACTAATGAAAAACTGTTTTTT. It is translated as CASSVGGTTNEKLFF.

The CDR3 here is CASSYSTRGLTYEQYF. The CDR3 DNA reads as TGTGCCAGCAGTTACTCGACAAGGGGGCTTACCTACGAGCAGTACTTC. The rearrangement uses TRBV6-2 or TRBV6-3 and TRBJ2-7, with 7 bases lining up with TRBD1. J gave up 2 bases and V 0 bases, and 7 bases lay outside the gene matches. Germline CDR1 is MNHEY and CDR2 is SVGEGT. This CDR3 has 16 residues.

The V and J genes are TRBV6-5 and TRBJ2-2; D may be TRBD1 (5 bases). Germline lookup yields CDR1 MNHEY and CDR2 SVGAGI. This CDR3 is 14 amino acids long. Deletions cut 2 bases from V and 4 bases from J, with 8 bases between. The CDR3 bases are TGTGCCAGCAGTTACCGCAGGGCCACCGGGGAGCTGTTTTTT. This gives the protein CASSYRRATGELFF.

The chain is built from TRBV7-3 and TRBJ1-1; no definite D call. Germline assignment: CDR1 SGHTA and CDR2 FQGTGA. The V gene lost 2 bases and the J gene lost 2 bases, with 6 bases spanning the gap. This CDR3 is built from 13 residues. The DNA for the CDR3 is TGTGCCAGCAGCTTATTCGGCAACACTGAAGCTTTCTTT. This gives the protein CASSLFGNTEAFF.

Here the CDR3 DNA reads TGCGCCAGCAGCCAAGATGGCCTAGCGGGGGCGTCCTACGAGCAGTACTTC. Protein: CASSQDGLAGASYEQYF. The V call is TRBV4-3, the J call TRBJ2-7; 10 bases align to TRBD2. Looked up from germline, CDR1 is LGHNA and CDR2 is YSLEER. The CDR3 spans 17 residues. V dropped 0 bases and J dropped 1; count of bases not matched to a gene: 6.

The V and J genes are TRBV27 and TRBJ2-7, with D maybe TRBD2 (6 bases). V lost 2 bases, J lost 4 bases, and 12 bases lay in between. The CDR3 covers 14 residues. Germline-derived CDR1 and CDR2 are MNHEY and SMNVEV (reference sequence). The CDR3 loop reads CASSLSVGGYEQYF. In DNA, the CDR3 is TGTGCCAGCAGTTTAAGCGTCGGAGGGTACGAGCAGTACTTC.

V gene TRBV24-1 combines with J gene TRBJ2-1; 12 bases line up with TRBD2. CDR3 size: 16 residues. The germline V gene has CDR1 KGHDR and CDR2 SFDVKD. J gave up 6 bases and V 3 bases, and 5 bases lay outside the gene matches. The CDR3 region is CATSDPSGGAFNEQFF. The CDR3 DNA sequence: TGTGCCACCAGTGATCCTAGCGGGGGGGCCTTCAATGAGCAGTTCTTC.

The chain links TRBV20-1 to TRBJ2-4, with 7 bases lining up with TRBD2. CDR3 size: 14 residues. The ends lost 3 bases at V and 1 base at J; junction bases unmatched: 3. The V gene's germline CDR1 is DFQATT and CDR2 SNEGSKA (reference sequence). For the CDR3, the DNA is TGCAGTGCTAGTGGGGGGGGTGCCAAAAACATTCAGTACTTC. Translation gives CSASGGGAKNIQYF.

The rearrangement links TRBV11-2 to TRBJ1-1, with D perhaps matching TRBD1 (5 bases). The CDR3 has 15 amino acids. The ends were cut back, 5 bases at V and 1 base at J, with 14 bases in the middle. Germline CDR1 SGHAT, CDR2 FQNNGV. CDR3 DNA: TGTGCCAGCAGCCCCCCGGGGGTCCCGAACACTGAAGCTTTCTTT. It is translated as CASSPPGVPNTEAFF.

V gene TRBV4-1 combines with J gene TRBJ2-7, with D hard to call. Trimming removed 6 bases at V and 5 bases at J, with 23 bases between. This CDR3 region has 16 residues. Germline V lookup: CDR1 MGHRA, CDR2 YSYEKL. CDR3 amino acids: CASRVGRPGIRDEQYF. CDR3 nucleotides: TGCGCCAGCAGAGTTGGGCGGCCAGGAATCCGGGACGAGCAGTACTTC.

The V call is TRBV7-9, the J call TRBJ2-3; 15 positions match TRBD2. CDR3 length: 19 residues. Germline CDR1 SEHNR, CDR2 FQNEAQ (reference sequence). The V gene end was trimmed by 6 bases and the J gene end by 3 bases; junction bases not matched to a gene: 13. CDR3 amino acids: CASSSFDGLAGGPTDTQYF. CDR3 bases: TGTGCCAGCAGTTCCTTCGATGGACTAGCGGGGGGGCCGACAGATACGCAGTATTTT. The complete variable domain, with remaining parts taken from reference TRBV7-9 and TRBJ2-3, reads DTGVSQNPRHKITKRGQNVTFRCDPISEHNRLYWYRQTLGQGPEFLTYFQNEAQLEKSRLLSDRFSAERPKGSFSTLEIQRTEQGDSAMYLCASSSFDGLAGGPTDTQYFGPGTRLTVL.